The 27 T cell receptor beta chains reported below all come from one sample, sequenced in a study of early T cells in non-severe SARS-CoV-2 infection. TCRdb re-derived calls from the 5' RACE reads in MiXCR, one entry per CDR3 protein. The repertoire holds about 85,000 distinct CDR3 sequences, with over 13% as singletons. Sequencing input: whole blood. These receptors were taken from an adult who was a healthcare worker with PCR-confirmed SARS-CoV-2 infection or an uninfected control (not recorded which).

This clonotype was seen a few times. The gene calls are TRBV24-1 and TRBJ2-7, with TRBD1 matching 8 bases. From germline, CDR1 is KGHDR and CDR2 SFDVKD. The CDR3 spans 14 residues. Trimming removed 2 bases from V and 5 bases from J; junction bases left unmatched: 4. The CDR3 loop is CATSDSQGANEQYF. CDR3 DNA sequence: TGTGCCACCAGTGATTCCCAGGGGGCAAACGAGCAGTACTTC.

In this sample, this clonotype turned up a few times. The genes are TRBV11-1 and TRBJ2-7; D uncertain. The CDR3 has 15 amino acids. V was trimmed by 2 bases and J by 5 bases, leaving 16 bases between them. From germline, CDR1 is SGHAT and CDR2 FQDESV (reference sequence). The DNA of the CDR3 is TGTGCCAGCAGCTTACAAGGTAACCATATCAACGAGCAGTACTTC. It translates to CASSLQGNHINEQYF.

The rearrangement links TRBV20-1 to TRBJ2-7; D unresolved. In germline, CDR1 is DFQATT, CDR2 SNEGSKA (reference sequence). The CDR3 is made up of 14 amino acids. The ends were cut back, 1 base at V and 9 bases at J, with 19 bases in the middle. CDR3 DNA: TGCAGTGCTAGAGTAGACGGCAACCCAATCGGGCAGTACTTC. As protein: CSARVDGNPIGQYF.

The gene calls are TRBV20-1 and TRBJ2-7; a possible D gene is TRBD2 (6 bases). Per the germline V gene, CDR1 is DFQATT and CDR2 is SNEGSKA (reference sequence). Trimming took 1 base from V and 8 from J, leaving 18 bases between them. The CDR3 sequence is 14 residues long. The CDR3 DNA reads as TGCAGTGCTAGAGCAGGGTTCGGGAGTAGCCAGCAGTACTTC. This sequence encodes CSARAGFGSSQQYF.

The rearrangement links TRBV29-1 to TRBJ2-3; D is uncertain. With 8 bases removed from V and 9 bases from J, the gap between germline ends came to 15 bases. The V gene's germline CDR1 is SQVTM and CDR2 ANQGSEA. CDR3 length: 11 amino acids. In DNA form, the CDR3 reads TGCAGCTTAATCGAGAGAGGCACGCAGTATTTT. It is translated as CSLIERGTQYF.

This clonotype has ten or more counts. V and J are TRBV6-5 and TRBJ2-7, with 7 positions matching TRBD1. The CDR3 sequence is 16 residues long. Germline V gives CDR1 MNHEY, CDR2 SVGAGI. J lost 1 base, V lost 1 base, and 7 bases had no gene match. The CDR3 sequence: CASSYFPGTESYEQYF. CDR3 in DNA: TGTGCCAGCAGTTACTTCCCCGGGACAGAGTCCTACGAGCAGTACTTC.

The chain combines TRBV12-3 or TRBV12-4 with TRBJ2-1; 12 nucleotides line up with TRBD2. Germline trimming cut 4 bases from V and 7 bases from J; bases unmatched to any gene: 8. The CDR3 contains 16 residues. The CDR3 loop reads CASSSWTSGIGNEQFF. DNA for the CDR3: TGTGCCAGCAGTTCGTGGACTAGCGGGATTGGGAATGAGCAGTTCTTC.

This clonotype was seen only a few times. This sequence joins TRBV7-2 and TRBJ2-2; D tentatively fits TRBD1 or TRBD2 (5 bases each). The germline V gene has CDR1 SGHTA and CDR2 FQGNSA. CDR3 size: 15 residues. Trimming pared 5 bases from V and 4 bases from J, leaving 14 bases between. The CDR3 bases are TGTGCCAGCAGCGCGCAGGGACCGGGCACCGGGGAGCTGTTTTTT. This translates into CASSAQGPGTGELFF.

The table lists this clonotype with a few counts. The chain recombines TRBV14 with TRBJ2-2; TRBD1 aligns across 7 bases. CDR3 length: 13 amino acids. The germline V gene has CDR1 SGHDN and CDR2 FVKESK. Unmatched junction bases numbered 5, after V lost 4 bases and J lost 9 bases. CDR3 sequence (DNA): TGTGCCAGCAGCCCGACAGGGAGCCGGGAGCTGTTTTTT. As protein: CASSPTGSRELFF.

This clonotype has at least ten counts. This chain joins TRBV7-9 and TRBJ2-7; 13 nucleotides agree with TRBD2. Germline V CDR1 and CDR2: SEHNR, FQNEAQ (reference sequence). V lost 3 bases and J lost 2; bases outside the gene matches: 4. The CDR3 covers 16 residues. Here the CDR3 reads CASSFGLAGDTYEQYF. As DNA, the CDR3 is TGTGCCAGCAGCTTCGGACTAGCGGGGGATACCTACGAGCAGTACTTC.

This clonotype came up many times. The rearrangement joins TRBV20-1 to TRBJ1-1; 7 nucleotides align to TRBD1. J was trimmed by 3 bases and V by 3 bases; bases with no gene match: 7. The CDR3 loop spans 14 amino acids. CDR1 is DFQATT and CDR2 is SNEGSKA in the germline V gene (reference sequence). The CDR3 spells CSARADRDHTEAFF. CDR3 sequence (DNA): TGCAGTGCTAGGGCCGACAGGGACCACACTGAAGCTTTCTTT.

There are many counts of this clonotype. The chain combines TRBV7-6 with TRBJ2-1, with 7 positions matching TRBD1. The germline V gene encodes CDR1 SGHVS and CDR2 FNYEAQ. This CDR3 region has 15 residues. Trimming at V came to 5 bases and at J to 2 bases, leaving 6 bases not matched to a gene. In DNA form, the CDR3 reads TGTGCCAGCAGCCCCCGGGACAGCCCCTACAATGAGCAGTTCTTC. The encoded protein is CASSPRDSPYNEQFF.

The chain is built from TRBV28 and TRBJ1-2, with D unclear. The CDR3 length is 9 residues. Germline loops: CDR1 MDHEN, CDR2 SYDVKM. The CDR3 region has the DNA TGTGCGTCTATCCGTGGCTACACCTTC. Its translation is CASIRGYTF.

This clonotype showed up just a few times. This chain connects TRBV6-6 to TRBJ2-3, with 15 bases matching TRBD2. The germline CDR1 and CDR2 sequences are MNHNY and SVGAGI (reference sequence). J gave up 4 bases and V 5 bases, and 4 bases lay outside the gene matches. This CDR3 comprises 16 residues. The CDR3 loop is CASSRGLAGGADTQYF. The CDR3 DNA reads TGTGCCAGCAGTCGCGGACTAGCGGGAGGGGCAGATACGCAGTATTTT.

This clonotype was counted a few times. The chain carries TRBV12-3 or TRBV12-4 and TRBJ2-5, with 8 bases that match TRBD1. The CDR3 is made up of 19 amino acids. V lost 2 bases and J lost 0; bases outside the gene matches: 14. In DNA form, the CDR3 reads TGTGCCAGCAGTTTAAGGACAGGGTATAGCGGCTCGTACCAAGAGACCCAGTACTTC. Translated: CASSLRTGYSGSYQETQYF.

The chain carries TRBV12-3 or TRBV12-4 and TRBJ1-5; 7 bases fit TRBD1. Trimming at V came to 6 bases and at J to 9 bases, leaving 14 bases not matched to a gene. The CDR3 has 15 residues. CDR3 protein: CASRSGTVPVGPQHF. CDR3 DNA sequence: TGTGCCAGCAGGTCCGGGACAGTACCCGTGGGGCCCCAGCATTTT.

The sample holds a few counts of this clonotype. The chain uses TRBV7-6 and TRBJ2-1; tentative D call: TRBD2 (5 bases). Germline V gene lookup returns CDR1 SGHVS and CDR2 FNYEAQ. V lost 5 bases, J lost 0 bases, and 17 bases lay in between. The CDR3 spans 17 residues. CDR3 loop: CASSGESGASSYNEQFF. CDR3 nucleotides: TGTGCCAGCAGCGGGGAGAGCGGAGCCAGCTCCTACAATGAGCAGTTCTTC.

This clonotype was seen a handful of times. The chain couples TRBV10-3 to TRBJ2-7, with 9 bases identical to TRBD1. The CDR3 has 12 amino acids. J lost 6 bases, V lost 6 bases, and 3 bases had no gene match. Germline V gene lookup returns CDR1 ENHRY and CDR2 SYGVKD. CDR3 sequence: CAIRGQGGEQYF. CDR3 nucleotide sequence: TGTGCCATCAGGGGACAGGGAGGCGAGCAGTACTTC.

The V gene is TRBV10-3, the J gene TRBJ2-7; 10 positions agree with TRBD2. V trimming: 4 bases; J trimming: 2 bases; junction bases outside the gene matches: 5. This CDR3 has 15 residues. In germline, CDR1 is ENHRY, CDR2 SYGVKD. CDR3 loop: CAISGTSGKTYEQYF. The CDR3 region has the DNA TGTGCCATCAGTGGAACTAGCGGGAAGACCTACGAGCAGTACTTC.

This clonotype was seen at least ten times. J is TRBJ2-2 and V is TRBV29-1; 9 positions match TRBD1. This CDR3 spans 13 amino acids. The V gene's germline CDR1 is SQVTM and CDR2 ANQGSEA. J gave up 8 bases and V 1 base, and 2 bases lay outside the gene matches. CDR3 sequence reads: CSVEGDRAGELFF. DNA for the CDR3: TGCAGCGTTGAAGGGGACAGGGCTGGGGAGCTGTTTTTT.

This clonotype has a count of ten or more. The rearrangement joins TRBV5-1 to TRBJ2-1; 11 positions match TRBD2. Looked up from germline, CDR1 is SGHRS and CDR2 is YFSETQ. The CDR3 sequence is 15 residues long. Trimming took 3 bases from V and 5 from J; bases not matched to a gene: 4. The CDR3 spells CASSSGLAANNEQFF. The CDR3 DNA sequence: TGCGCCAGCAGCTCGGGACTAGCGGCGAACAATGAGCAGTTCTTC.

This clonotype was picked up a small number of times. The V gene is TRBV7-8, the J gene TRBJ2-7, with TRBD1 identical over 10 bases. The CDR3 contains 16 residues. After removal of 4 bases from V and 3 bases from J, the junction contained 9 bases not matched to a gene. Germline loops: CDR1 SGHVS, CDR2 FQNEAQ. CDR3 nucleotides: TGTGCCAGCAGCTCCCGGGACAGGGGACCTTTCTACGAGCAGTACTTC. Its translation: CASSSRDRGPFYEQYF.

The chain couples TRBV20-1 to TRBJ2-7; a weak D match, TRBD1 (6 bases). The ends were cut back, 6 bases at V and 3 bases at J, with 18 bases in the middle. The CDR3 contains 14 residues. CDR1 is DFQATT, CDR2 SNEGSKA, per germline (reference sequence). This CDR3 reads CSAHGQTLHYEQYF. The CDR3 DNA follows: TGCAGTGCCCACGGACAGACCCTTCACTACGAGCAGTACTTC.

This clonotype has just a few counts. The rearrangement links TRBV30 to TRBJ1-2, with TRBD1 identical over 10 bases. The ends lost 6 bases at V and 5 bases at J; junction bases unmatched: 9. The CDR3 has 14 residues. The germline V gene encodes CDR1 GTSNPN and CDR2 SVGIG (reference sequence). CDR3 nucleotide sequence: TGTGCCTGTCTCCGGGACAGGGGTGAATATGGCTACACCTTC. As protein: CACLRDRGEYGYTF.

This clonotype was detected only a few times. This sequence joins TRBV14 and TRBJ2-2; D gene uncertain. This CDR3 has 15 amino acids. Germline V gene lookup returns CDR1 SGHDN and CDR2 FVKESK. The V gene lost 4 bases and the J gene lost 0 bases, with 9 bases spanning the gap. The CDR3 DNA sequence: TGTGCCAGCAGCCCGGGCAGAGCGAACACCGGGGAGCTGTTTTTT. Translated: CASSPGRANTGELFF.

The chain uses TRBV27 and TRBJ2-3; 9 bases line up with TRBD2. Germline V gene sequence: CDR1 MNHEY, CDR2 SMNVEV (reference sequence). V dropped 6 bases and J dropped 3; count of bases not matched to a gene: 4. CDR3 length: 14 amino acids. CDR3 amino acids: CASSPGLATDTQYF. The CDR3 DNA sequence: TGTGCCAGCAGCCCCGGACTAGCGACAGATACGCAGTATTTT.

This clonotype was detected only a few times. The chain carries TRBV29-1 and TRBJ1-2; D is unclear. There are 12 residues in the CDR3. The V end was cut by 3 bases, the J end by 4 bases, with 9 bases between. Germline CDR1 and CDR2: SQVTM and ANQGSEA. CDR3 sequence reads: CSVEREPYGYTF. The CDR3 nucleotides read TGCAGCGTTGAGCGCGAGCCCTATGGCTACACCTTC.